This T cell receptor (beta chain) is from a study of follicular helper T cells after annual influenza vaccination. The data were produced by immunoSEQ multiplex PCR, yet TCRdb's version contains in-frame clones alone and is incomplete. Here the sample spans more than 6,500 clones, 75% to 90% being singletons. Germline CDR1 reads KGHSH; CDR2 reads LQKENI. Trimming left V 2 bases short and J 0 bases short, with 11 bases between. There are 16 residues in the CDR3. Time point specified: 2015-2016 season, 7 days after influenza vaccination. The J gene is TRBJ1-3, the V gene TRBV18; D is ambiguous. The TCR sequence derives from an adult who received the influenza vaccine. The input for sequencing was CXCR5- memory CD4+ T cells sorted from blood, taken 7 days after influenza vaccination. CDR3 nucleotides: TGTGCCAGCTCACCAGGGCAGGCCGGCTCTGGAAACACCATATATTTT. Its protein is CASSPGQAGSGNTIYF.